The TCR beta chain described here comes from a study of T cell repertoires in cytomegalovirus infection. About the study: Public TCR beta signature analysis indicated the presence of both CMV infection and matching HLA type. Points from the study as a whole: CMV-specific TCR beta clonotypes restricted by HLA-C dominated the ex vivo response. Cumulative public TCR beta family frequency identified carriers of CMV plus the relevant HLA.

TCRdb reprocessed the reads with MiXCR, giving one entry per CDR3 protein. The sample has fewer than 950,000 distinct CDR3 sequences, about 31% seen once. The CDR3 is made up of 13 amino acids. Trimming removed 3 bases from V and 10 bases from J, with 13 bases in between. Germline loops: CDR1 MDHEN, CDR2 SYDVKM. Details on this clonotype: Its target is unknown.

The sequences come from cultured CD8+ T cells from PBMCs, collected from culture after CMV antigen stimulation. This chain connects TRBV28 to TRBJ2-1; tentatively, D is TRBD2 (5 bases). This receptor was identified in a human donor in good health (CMV status not recorded). Some clones in this sample may be carry-over from other donors' samples. DNA of the CDR3: TGTGCCAGCAGTTTTGCGGGCTTGGGGGAGCAGTTCTTC. It translates to CASSFAGLGEQFF.